A single sample gave rise to the 25 T cell receptor beta chains below, sequenced in a study of blood T cell repertoires in COVID-19 (dated by TCRdb to between 2020 and 2021). Library preparation was by the immunoSEQ multiplex PCR assay. Entries here come from immuneACCESS through TCRdb and include only in-frame sequences with V and J called. Some clones fail to appear in such tables; in the studies checked, an unresolved V gene covers under half of the shortfall, and the cause of the remainder is unknown. In all, the sample holds approximately 190,000 clones, and about 81% of those were seen once. The top ten clonotypes cover about 7.8% of the sample. The sample comprised peripheral blood. Source of these receptors: a woman aged 60-75 years with COVID-19, enrolled during active disease.

The chain employs TRBV28 and TRBJ1-5; D ambiguous. V lost 4 bases, J lost 4 bases, and 5 bases lay in between. In germline, CDR1 is MDHEN, CDR2 SYDVKM. This CDR3 spans 12 amino acids. Here the CDR3 DNA reads TGTGCCAGCAGTTCGGGGAATCAGCCCCAGCATTTT. Its translation is CASSSGNQPQHF.

This chain connects TRBV5-4 to TRBJ2-2, with a possible D match to TRBD1 (7 bases). Germline V gene sequence: CDR1 SGHNT, CDR2 YYREEE (reference sequence). The V and J ends lost 0 bases and 5 bases respectively, with 14 bases between them. This CDR3 spans 16 amino acids. In DNA form, the CDR3 reads TGTGCCAGCAGCTTGGGCGGGCAGGGGGGAACCGGGGAGCTGTTTTTT. This encodes CASSLGGQGGTGELFF.

This sequence joins TRBV13 and TRBJ1-4, with D perhaps matching TRBD1 (6 bases). The V end was cut by 6 bases, the J end by 8 bases, with 19 bases between. Germline V gene lookup returns CDR1 PRHDT and CDR2 FYEKMQ (reference sequence). The CDR3 has 15 amino acids. CDR3 sequence: CASSRQGQAGEKLFF. The DNA of the CDR3 is TGTGCCAGCAGTCGCCAGGGACAAGCGGGAGAAAAACTGTTTTTT. The full variable domain, completed using reference TRBV13 and TRBJ1-4, is AAGVIQSPRHLIKEKRETATLKCYPIPRHDTVYWYQQGPGQDPQFLISFYEKMQSDKGSIPDRFSAQQFSDYHSELNMSSLELGDSALYFCASSRQGQAGEKLFFGSGTQLSVL.

The CDR3 bases are TGTGCCAGCAGTGAAGCCGCGGGTGGGGGGGCTTTCTTT. Translating gives CASSEAAGGGAFF. The chain is built from TRBV2 and TRBJ1-1; tentative D call: TRBD1 (5 bases). Deletions cut 0 bases from V and 11 bases from J, with 13 bases between. From germline, CDR1 is SNHLY and CDR2 FYNNEI. This CDR3 comprises 13 residues.

For the CDR3, the DNA is TGTGCCAGCAGCTTTAGGGACAGGGGCGAGCAGTACGTC. This gives the protein CASSFRDRGEQYV. The gene calls are TRBV5-6 and TRBJ2-7, with 10 bases identical to TRBD1. The J segment lost 6 bases and the V segment lost 2 bases, leaving 2 bases of the junction unmatched. The CDR3 loop spans 13 amino acids. The germline V gene has CDR1 SGHDT and CDR2 YYEEEE.

The chain has TRBV30 and TRBJ1-3; 7 nucleotides align to TRBD1. Germline-derived CDR1 and CDR2 are GTSNPN and SVGIG (reference sequence). The V and J ends lost 3 bases and 8 bases, in that order; junction bases with no gene match: 4. This CDR3 is 12 amino acids long. DNA of the CDR3: TGTGCCTGGAGGCCTAGGGGGCACACCATATATTTT. Its translation: CAWRPRGHTIYF.

The chain has TRBV7-3 and TRBJ2-5, with D possibly being TRBD2 (6 bases). The CDR3 is made up of 16 amino acids. CDR1 is SGHTA, CDR2 FQGTGA, per germline. V was cut by 5 bases and J by 2 bases, with 18 bases left in between. The DNA of the CDR3 is TGTGCCAGCAGCGCCCTTGTGGGCGGGGCACAAGAGACCCAGTACTTC. Translation gives CASSALVGGAQETQYF.

This clone has ten or more counts. The chain joins TRBV6-6 to TRBJ1-2; TRBD1 agrees at 7 bases. Germline V gene sequence: CDR1 MNHNY, CDR2 SVGAGI (reference sequence). The CDR3 spans 15 residues. V lost 6 bases and J lost 2; bases outside the gene matches: 9. The CDR3 DNA is TGTGCCAGCAGCAGGGCACAGGGGACAAACTATGGCTACACCTTC. This sequence encodes CASSRAQGTNYGYTF.

J is TRBJ2-3 and V is TRBV7-9; D is possibly TRBD1 (5 bases). Trimming stripped 2 bases from V and 0 bases from J, with 6 bases between. This CDR3 is built from 14 residues. CDR1 is SEHNR, CDR2 FQNEAQ, per germline (reference sequence). CDR3 residues: CASSLKGSTDTQYF. CDR3 in DNA: TGTGCCAGCAGCTTAAAGGGGAGCACAGATACGCAGTATTTT. The entire variable domain, with the rest obtained from reference TRBV7-9 and TRBJ2-3, is as follows: DTGVSQNPRHKITKRGQNVTFRCDPISEHNRLYWYRQTLGQGPEFLTYFQNEAQLEKSRLLSDRFSAERPKGSFSTLEIQRTEQGDSAMYLCASSLKGSTDTQYFGPGTRLTVL.

The rearrangement uses TRBV7-6 and TRBJ2-3; TRBD2 aligns across 9 bases. The CDR3 is 12 amino acids. Germline V CDR1 and CDR2: SGHVS, FNYEAQ. V lost 3 bases, J lost 13 bases, and 5 bases stayed unmatched. CDR3 DNA sequence: TGTGCCAGCAGCTTGCGCGGGGGGGCCGAGTATTTT. This translates into CASSLRGGAEYF.

The J gene is TRBJ2-5, the V gene TRBV7-8, with 7 bases matching TRBD1. Germline CDR1 reads SGHVS; CDR2 reads FQNEAQ. V shed 5 bases and J 0 bases; nucleotides not matched to a gene: 12. This CDR3 contains 17 residues. In DNA form, the CDR3 reads TGTGCCAGCAGCCCACTTCTAACAGGGGACAACCAAGAGACCCAGTACTTC. Protein sequence: CASSPLLTGDNQETQYF.

The J gene is TRBJ2-1, the V gene TRBV7-3; 14 positions match TRBD2. Germline values: CDR1 SGHTA, CDR2 FQGTGA. This CDR3 is 19 amino acids long. Trimming cost V 5 bases and J 0 bases; bases outside gene matches: 9. CDR3 protein: CASSKGTSGRGGSYNEQFF. The CDR3 bases are TGTGCCAGCAGCAAAGGGACTAGCGGGAGAGGGGGCTCCTACAATGAGCAGTTCTTC.

J is TRBJ1-2 and V is TRBV28; D is ambiguous. Germline V gene sequence: CDR1 MDHEN, CDR2 SYDVKM. There are 14 residues in the CDR3. V lost 5 bases and J lost 4, with 14 bases in between. CDR3 DNA sequence: TGTGCCAGCAGTCCATCAACGATCAGCTATGGCTACACCTTC. This codes for CASSPSTISYGYTF.

The chain combines TRBV5-1 with TRBJ2-3, with 8 bases that match TRBD1. CDR3 length: 14 residues. After removal of 2 bases from V and 5 bases from J, the junction contained 4 bases not matched to a gene. Germline CDR1 reads SGHRS; CDR2 reads YFSETQ. Here the CDR3 reads CASSLTGGGDTQYF. The CDR3 nucleotides read TGCGCCAGCAGCTTAACAGGGGGAGGAGATACGCAGTATTTT.

This chain joins TRBV21-1 and TRBJ1-2. TRBV21-1 has pseudogene status. The CDR3 has 17 amino acids. CDR3: CASSKRNNPGPGYGYTF. In nucleotides, the CDR3 is TGTGCCAGCAGCAAGAGGAATAATCCTGGGCCGGGGTATGGCTACACCTTC.

The chain is built from TRBV19 and TRBJ1-2, with TRBD1 identical over 9 bases. Trimming cost V 3 bases and J 3 bases; bases outside gene matches: 5. Germline lookup yields CDR1 LNHDA and CDR2 SQIVND (reference sequence). The CDR3 sequence is 15 residues long. CDR3 DNA sequence: TGTGCCAGTAGTATGGGGACAGGGTTGGACTATGGCTACACCTTC. Translated, it gives CASSMGTGLDYGYTF.

This chain uses TRBV4-1 with TRBJ1-5; the D gene is possibly TRBD1 (5 bases). CDR1 and CDR2 from the germline V gene are MGHRA and YSYEKL. CDR3 length: 16 amino acids. V was shortened by 1 base and J by 3 bases, with 13 bases between the two germline ends. CDR3 in amino acids: CASSQVWSGINQPQHF. CDR3 DNA: TGCGCCAGCAGCCAAGTCTGGTCAGGGATCAATCAGCCCCAGCATTTT.

V gene TRBV27 combines with J gene TRBJ2-3, with 8 nucleotides matching TRBD2. CDR1 is MNHEY, CDR2 SMNVEV, per germline (reference sequence). This CDR3 spans 15 amino acids. The V and J ends lost 2 bases and 5 bases, in that order; junction bases with no gene match: 6. The CDR3 DNA sequence: TGTGCCAGCAGTTTAAAGCGGGAGTATAAAGATACGCAGTATTTT. The encoded protein is CASSLKREYKDTQYF.

This clone occurred once. The chain has TRBV21-1 and TRBJ1-3; the table's TRBD1 call for D was not verified on the DNA. TRBV21-1 is a listed pseudogene. CDR3 length equals 15 residues. In nucleotides, the CDR3 is TGTGCCAGCAACCCGCAGGGTACGAATGGAAACACCATATATTTT. Protein: CASNPQGTNGNTIYF.

The chain uses TRBV4-3 and TRBJ2-7, with 7 bases fitting TRBD1. This CDR3 has 16 residues. J lost 6 bases, V lost 2 bases, and 13 bases had no gene match. Germline assignment: CDR1 LGHNA and CDR2 YSLEER. Written as DNA, the CDR3 is TGCGCCAGCAGCCAACGAGTTTGGGACAGACGGCGCGAGCAGTACTTC. Translation gives CASSQRVWDRRREQYF.

The rearrangement uses TRBV5-1 and TRBJ1-6; D may be TRBD1 (5 bases). V lost 5 bases and J 10 bases, leaving 16 bases between the germline ends. In germline, CDR1 is SGHRS, CDR2 YFSETQ. The CDR3 consists of 14 residues. CDR3 in DNA: TGCGCCAGCAGACCGGACAATTCGGCGTCACCCCTCCACTTT. It yields the protein CASRPDNSASPLHF.

The sample holds one count of this clone. This sequence joins TRBV24-1 and TRBJ1-5, with D maybe TRBD1 (5 bases). CDR1 is KGHDR and CDR2 is SFDVKD in the germline V gene. This CDR3 contains 13 residues. With 9 bases removed from V and 7 bases from J, the gap between germline ends came to 15 bases. CDR3 loop: CATRLNPGQPQHF. The CDR3 DNA reads TGTGCCACCCGCCTTAATCCAGGGCAGCCCCAGCATTTT.

The chain is built from TRBV7-8 and TRBJ1-5, with a weak D call TRBD1 (5 bases). Germline V gene data show CDR1 as SGHVS and CDR2 as FQNEAQ. V was cut by 0 bases and J by 7 bases, with 7 bases left in between. The CDR3 runs 13 residues. The CDR3 is CASSLAKGQPQHF. The CDR3 nucleotides read TGTGCCAGCAGCTTAGCGAAGGGGCAGCCCCAGCATTTT.

There are a few counts of this clone. This chain links TRBV27 with TRBJ1-2, with 7 bases that match TRBD1. CDR1 and CDR2 (germline): MNHEY, SMNVEV (reference sequence). CDR3 length equals 15 residues. Unmatched junction bases numbered 10, after V lost 5 bases and J lost 4 bases. The DNA of the CDR3 is TGTGCCAGCAGTCCCGGGACAGAGATGGGCTATGGCTACACCTTC. It yields the protein CASSPGTEMGYGYTF.

CDR3 sequence (DNA): TGTGCCAGCAGTAATCAGGGATCGGACGAGCAGTACTTC. Protein sequence: CASSNQGSDEQYF. J is TRBJ2-7 and V is TRBV5-6, with D possibly being TRBD1 (5 bases). The ends were cut back, 5 bases at V and 5 bases at J, with 14 bases in the middle. The CDR3 has 13 amino acids. Looked up from germline, CDR1 is SGHDT and CDR2 is YYEEEE.